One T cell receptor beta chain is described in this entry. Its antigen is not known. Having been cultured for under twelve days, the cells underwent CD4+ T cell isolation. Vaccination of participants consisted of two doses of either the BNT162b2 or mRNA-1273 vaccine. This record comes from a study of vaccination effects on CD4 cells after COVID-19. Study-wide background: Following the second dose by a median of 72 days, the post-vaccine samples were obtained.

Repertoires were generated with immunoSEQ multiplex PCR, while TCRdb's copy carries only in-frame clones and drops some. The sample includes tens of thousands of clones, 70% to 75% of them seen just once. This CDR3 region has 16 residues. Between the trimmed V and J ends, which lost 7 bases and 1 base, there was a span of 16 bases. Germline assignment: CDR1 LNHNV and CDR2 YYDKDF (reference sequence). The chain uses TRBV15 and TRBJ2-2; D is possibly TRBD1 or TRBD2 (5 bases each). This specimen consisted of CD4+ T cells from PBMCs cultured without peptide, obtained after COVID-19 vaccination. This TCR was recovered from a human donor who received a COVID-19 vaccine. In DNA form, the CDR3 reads TGTGCCACCATGACACGGGGACGGGGGAACACCGGGGAGCTGTTTTTT. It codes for CATMTRGRGNTGELFF.